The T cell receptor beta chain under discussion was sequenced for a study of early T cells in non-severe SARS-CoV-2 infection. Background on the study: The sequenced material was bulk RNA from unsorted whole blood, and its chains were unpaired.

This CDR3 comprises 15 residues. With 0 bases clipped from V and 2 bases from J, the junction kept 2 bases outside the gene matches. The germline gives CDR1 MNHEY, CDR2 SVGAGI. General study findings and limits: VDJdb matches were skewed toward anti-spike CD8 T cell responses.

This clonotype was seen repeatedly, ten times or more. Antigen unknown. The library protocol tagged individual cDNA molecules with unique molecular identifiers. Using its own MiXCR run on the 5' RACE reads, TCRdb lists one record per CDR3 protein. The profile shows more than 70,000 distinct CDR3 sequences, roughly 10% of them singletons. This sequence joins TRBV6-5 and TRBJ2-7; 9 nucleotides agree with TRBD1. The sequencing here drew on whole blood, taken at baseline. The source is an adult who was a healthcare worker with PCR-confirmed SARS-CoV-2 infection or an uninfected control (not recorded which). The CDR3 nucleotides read TGTGCCAGCAGTTACTCGGGACAGGGTACCTACGAGCAGTACTTC. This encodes CASSYSGQGTYEQYF.